This T cell receptor (beta chain) comes out of a study of circulating tumor DNA in untreated peripheral T-cell lymphoma. The data were produced by immunoSEQ multiplex PCR, yet TCRdb's version contains in-frame clones alone and is incomplete. Found here are about 9,200 clones, about three quarters of them singletons; the top ten hold roughly 31%. There are 15 residues in the CDR3. With V trimmed by 5 bases and J by 5 bases, 7 bases remained unmatched. The germline V gene has CDR1 SGHVS and CDR2 FNYEAQ. The receptor's source is a human donor with peripheral T-cell lymphoma. The chain uses TRBV7-6 and TRBJ2-5; 11 bases line up with TRBD2. Sequenced: tumor tissue. CDR3 sequence reads: CASSPGTSGPETQYF. CDR3 bases: TGTGCCAGCAGCCCAGGGACTAGCGGTCCTGAGACCCAGTACTTC.